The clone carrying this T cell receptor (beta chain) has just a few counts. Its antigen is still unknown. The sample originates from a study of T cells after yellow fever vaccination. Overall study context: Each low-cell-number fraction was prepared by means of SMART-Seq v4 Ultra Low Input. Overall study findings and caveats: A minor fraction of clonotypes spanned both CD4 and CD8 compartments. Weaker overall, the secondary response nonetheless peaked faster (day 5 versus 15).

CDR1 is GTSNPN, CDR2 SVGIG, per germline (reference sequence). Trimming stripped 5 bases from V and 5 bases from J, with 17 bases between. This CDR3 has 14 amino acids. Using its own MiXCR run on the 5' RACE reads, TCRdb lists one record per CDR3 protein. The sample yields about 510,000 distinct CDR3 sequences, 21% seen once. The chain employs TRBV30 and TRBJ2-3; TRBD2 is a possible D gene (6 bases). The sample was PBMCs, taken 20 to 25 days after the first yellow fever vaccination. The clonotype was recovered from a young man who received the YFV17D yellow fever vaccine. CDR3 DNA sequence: TGTGCCTGGGACTCGGGGAGGAACCGAGATACGCAGTATTTT. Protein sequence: CAWDSGRNRDTQYF.